This T cell receptor beta chain was profiled in a study of blood T cell repertoires in COVID-19. Turning to the study itself: Sources were T cells, B-cell-depleted T cells, or PBMCs; the material itself was cDNA or gDNA.

Some clones are missing from TCRdb's copy, which holds only in-frame ones; the method was immunoSEQ multiplex PCR. The sample holds about 42,000 clones, about 88% seen once. Deletions cut 3 bases from V and 5 bases from J, with 11 bases between. Germline V CDR1 and CDR2: MDHEN, SYDVKM. CDR3 size: 14 residues. The material sequenced was peripheral blood. The TCR comes from a human donor in a cohort sampled during active COVID-19. The chain is built from TRBV28 and TRBJ1-5; no firm D call. The CDR3 spells CASSFLAGDQPQHF. DNA of the CDR3: TGTGCCAGCAGTTTTTTGGCCGGGGATCAGCCCCAGCATTTT.